The 16 T cell receptor beta chains reported below all come from one sample, sequenced in a study of naive and memory T cell subsets (TCRdb year 2017). The receptor library was made with UMI-ligation and nested PCR. This sample was sequenced with an Illumina MiSeq. An equimolar mix of two oligonucleotides covering both TRBC1 and TRBC2 was used as the beta constant-region primer. TCRdb ran its own pipeline on the public reads, namely fastp trimming at Q25 and MiXCR clone calling, and kept in-frame beta chains. Every entry covers one CDR3 protein and lists the most common genes and DNA from its rows. The sample table shows 37,000 or so distinct CDR3 sequences, and about an eighth are seen once. 20% to 25% of the sample is held by the ten biggest clonotypes. The specimen sequenced was effector memory CD4+ T cells from blood. The intended sense of this specimen's cell subset or site label: effector memory, CD45RA- CD27-. The receptors derive from a human donor in good health.

This clonotype was seen repeatedly, ten times or more. The chain combines TRBV29-1 with TRBJ2-1, with D tentatively TRBD2 (6 bases). CDR3 length equals 11 residues. V gave up 5 bases and J gave up 8 bases, with 10 bases separating them. Germline V gives CDR1 SQVTM, CDR2 ANQGSEA. In DNA, the CDR3 is TGCAGCGTTTTGAGGAGGGATGAGCAGTTCTTC. This sequence encodes CSVLRRDEQFF.

This clonotype occurred many times. The chain combines TRBV20-1 with TRBJ1-6; 9 nucleotides match TRBD1. Germline assignment: CDR1 DFQATT and CDR2 SNEGSKA (reference sequence). J gave up 7 bases and V 5 bases, and 6 bases lay outside the gene matches. The length of the CDR3 is 14 residues. CDR3 sequence: CSADRTGVNSPLHF. CDR3 nucleotide sequence: TGCAGTGCTGACCGGACAGGGGTAAATTCACCCCTCCACTTT.

This clonotype was seen at least ten times. The rearrangement links TRBV3-1 to TRBJ2-1; 11 nucleotides align to TRBD2. Germline trimming cut 3 bases from V and 5 bases from J; bases unmatched to any gene: 9. Germline CDR1 LGHDT, CDR2 YNNKEL (reference sequence). The CDR3 is 17 amino acids. The CDR3 sequence is CASSHQGTSGPNNEQFF. CDR3 nucleotide sequence: TGTGCCAGCAGCCACCAGGGGACTAGCGGACCCAACAATGAGCAGTTCTTC.

This clonotype was picked up many times. The V gene is TRBV7-2, the J gene TRBJ2-2; D might be TRBD1 (7 bases). The length of the CDR3 is 15 residues. The V and J ends lost 5 bases and 4 bases respectively, with 14 bases between them. Germline V lookup: CDR1 SGHTA, CDR2 FQGNSA. CDR3 sequence: CASSRRQGGTGELFF. The CDR3 DNA is TGTGCCAGCAGCAGGCGACAGGGAGGCACCGGGGAGCTGTTTTTT.

This clonotype turned up a few times. The chain links TRBV24-1 to TRBJ2-1; tentatively, D is TRBD2 (6 bases). The CDR3 spans 15 residues. CDR1 and CDR2 (germline): KGHDR, SFDVKD. Trimming removed 7 bases from V and 5 bases from J, with 17 bases in between. The CDR3 reads CATSRGSSGNNEQFF. The CDR3 coding sequence is TGTGCCACCAGCCGGGGGTCCTCAGGGAACAATGAGCAGTTCTTC.

Many counts were recorded for this clonotype. The genes are TRBV5-4 and TRBJ2-1; D might be TRBD2 (5 bases). The CDR3 length is 13 residues. The germline CDR1 and CDR2 sequences are SGHNT and YYREEE (reference sequence). V lost 4 bases, J lost 9 bases, and 14 bases lay in between. In nucleotides, the CDR3 is TGTGCCAGCAGCCGGGGAGAGAGAGGTGAGCAGTTCTTC. It encodes CASSRGERGEQFF.

The chain couples TRBV3-1 to TRBJ2-3; D call uncertain. Germline V lookup: CDR1 LGHDT, CDR2 YNNKEL (reference sequence). Deletions cut 4 bases from V and 1 base from J, with 9 bases between. The CDR3 loop spans 14 amino acids. The CDR3 DNA is TGTGCCAGCAGCCCAATCATCCGCACAGATACGCAGTATTTT. Protein product: CASSPIIRTDTQYF.

This clonotype came up a few times. One junction end disagrees with the germline gene, perhaps due to a read error. The chain is built from TRBV6-4 and TRBJ2-1; 8 bases align to TRBD2. CDR3 length: 15 residues. The V gene's germline CDR1 is MRHNA and CDR2 SNTAGT. The CDR3 is CASRPTSGLYSEQFF. CDR3 DNA: TGTGCCAGCAGACCAACTAGCGGACTCTACAGTGAGCAGTTCTTC.

This clonotype has ten or more counts. The conserved phenylalanine or tryptophan is not found at the CDR3 terminus, so this likely reflects a read error. It is unclear where the CDR3 begins or ends on the DNA, so no DNA is shown, and the CDR3 is as TCRdb lists it. The J gene is TRBJ1-2, the V gene TRBV29-1. The CDR3 has 11 amino acids, counting both end residues. CDR1 SQVTM and CDR2 ANQGSEA come from the germline V gene. The CDR3 sequence: CSVEDLPRMQI.

This clonotype was counted ten times or more. This rearrangement joins TRBV7-2 to TRBJ2-4; a weak D match, TRBD2 (6 bases). V was trimmed by 2 bases and J by 15 bases, leaving 20 bases between them. Germline assignment: CDR1 SGHTA and CDR2 FQGNSA. The CDR3 is made up of 14 amino acids. CDR3 DNA sequence: TGTGCCAGCAGCTTAAATGTGAGAGGCGGGGTGCGGTACTTC. Translated: CASSLNVRGGVRYF. Based on the CDR3 plus reference TRBV7-2 and TRBJ2-4, the full variable domain is GAGVSQSPSNKVTEKGKDVELRCDPISGHTALYWYRQSLGQGLEFLIYFQGNSAPDKSGLPSDRFSAERTGGSVSTLTIQRTQQEDSAVYLCASSLNVRGGVRYFGAGTRLSVL.

This clonotype was counted many times. This chain uses TRBV5-5 with TRBJ2-1; D gene ambiguous. The CDR3 sequence is 12 residues long. The V end was cut by 4 bases, the J end by 9 bases, with 11 bases between. From germline, CDR1 is SGHKS and CDR2 YYEKEE (reference sequence). DNA for the CDR3: TGTGCCAGCAGCCCCCCTTTGGGTGAGCAGTTCTTC. The encoded protein is CASSPPLGEQFF.

In this sample, this clonotype turned up many times. V usage is TRBV28 and J usage is TRBJ1-5; D gene uncertain. CDR1 is MDHEN, CDR2 SYDVKM, per germline. V dropped 6 bases and J dropped 1 base, with 13 bases sitting between them. This CDR3 is 15 amino acids long. The CDR3 nucleotides read TGTGCCAGCAGGCCGGTGGGCAAGAGCAATCAGCCCCAGCATTTT. Its translation: CASRPVGKSNQPQHF.

The chain employs TRBV7-9 and TRBJ1-5; no clear D. The CDR3 is made up of 12 amino acids. From germline, CDR1 is SEHNR and CDR2 FQNEAQ (reference sequence). V lost 0 bases and J 5 bases, leaving 2 bases between the germline ends. The CDR3 sequence is CASSLADQPQHF. The CDR3 coding sequence is TGTGCCAGCAGCTTAGCAGATCAGCCCCAGCATTTT.

This clonotype was found a few times. The V and J genes are TRBV20-1 and TRBJ2-4; possibly TRBD1 or TRBD2 for D (6 bases each). CDR1 is DFQATT, CDR2 SNEGSKA, per germline (reference sequence). The CDR3 contains 11 residues. The DNA for the CDR3 is TGCAGCGCACAAGGGGGGCACTTTCAGTACTTC. Its protein product is CSAQGGHFQYF.

The chain joins TRBV5-1 to TRBJ2-3; D may be TRBD1 (6 bases). The germline V gene has CDR1 SGHRS and CDR2 YFSETQ. V lost 3 bases to trimming and J lost 6 bases, with 14 bases between them. The CDR3 runs 14 residues. The CDR3 sequence is CASSSSVTGDTQYF. The CDR3 DNA sequence: TGCGCCAGCAGCTCCTCCGTTACAGGGGATACGCAGTATTTT.

This clonotype was recorded at least ten times. The chain recombines TRBV6-2 or TRBV6-3 with TRBJ1-5, with TRBD1 as a possible D gene (6 bases). The CDR3 consists of 19 residues. Germline V gene data show CDR1 as MNHEY and CDR2 as SVGEGT. V was cut by 2 bases and J by 5 bases, with 25 bases left in between. Here the CDR3 reads CASSYGLSSYRQAYQPQHF. Written as DNA, the CDR3 is TGTGCCAGCAGTTACGGGCTCAGTTCGTATCGACAGGCGTATCAGCCCCAGCATTTT.